This T cell receptor beta chain was identified in a study of tumor and adjacent non-tumor tissue in lung cancer. General study results and limits: Compared with tumor, normal lung showed significantly lower TCR diversity. Top 100 clones took a larger repertoire share in normal lung.

The CDR3 contains 14 residues when both ends are counted. Germline CDR1 is LGHNA and CDR2 is YNFKEQ. This sample's RNA came from whole unsorted tissue. This non-tumor lung sample came from over 3 cm beyond the tumor edge. To note about this clonotype: The target antigen is unknown. The conserved phenylalanine or tryptophan normally closing the CDR3 is absent here, so this likely arose from a read error. Because the CDR3's place on the DNA is in doubt, the DNA is left out and the CDR3 is given as listed by TCRdb.

The library came from three nested PCR rounds adapted from ARM-PCR protocols. TCRdb reprocessed the multiplex PCR reads with MiXCR, giving one entry per CDR3 protein. The data contain tens of thousands of distinct CDR3 sequences, around 76% of them singletons. This TCR came from a man aged 60-69 years with non-small cell lung cancer. The chain has TRBV4-2 and TRBJ2-7; the table calls TRBD1, which could not be checked here. Specimen: distant non-tumor lung tissue. CDR3 protein: CASSPTVGRDERYL.